Following are 3 T cell receptor beta chains from one sample sequenced in a study of T-cell memory formation after mild COVID-19. TCRdb re-derived calls from the 5' RACE reads in MiXCR, one entry per CDR3 protein. Of more than 350,000 distinct CDR3 sequences in the sample, roughly 15% were seen once. The sequenced sample consisted of PBMCs or a T cell subset sorted from them (not recorded which). The receptors derive from a man between 18 and 29 years old who had mild COVID-19 (a few samples of this study predate the infection). Cell type and time point are not known.

This clonotype showed up just a few times. The CDR3 DNA sequence: TGCGCCAGCAGCGGCTCTAGCGGGGCGGCCCCCTACGAGCAGTACGTC. Amino acids: CASSGSSGAAPYEQYV. V gene TRBV10-2 combines with J gene TRBJ2-7, with 9 bases matching TRBD2. Germline V gene data show CDR1 as WSHSY and CDR2 as SAAADI. V dropped 6 bases and J dropped 2; count of bases not matched to a gene: 11. CDR3 length: 16 residues.

The rearrangement uses TRBV20-1 and TRBJ2-7; D is ambiguous. The germline V gene encodes CDR1 DFQATT and CDR2 SNEGSKA (reference sequence). The CDR3 sequence is 14 residues long. Trimming left V 3 bases short and J 4 bases short, with 16 bases between. The CDR3 here is CSASKPHGLYEQYF. The CDR3 bases are TGCAGTGCTAGTAAGCCCCACGGCCTATACGAGCAGTACTTC.

The V gene is TRBV12-3 or TRBV12-4, the J gene TRBJ2-7, with 9 bases matching TRBD1. The J segment lost 3 bases and the V segment lost 6 bases, leaving 3 bases of the junction unmatched. The CDR3 length is 13 residues. The CDR3 loop reads CASRPTGGYEQYF. The CDR3 DNA is TGTGCCAGCAGACCGACAGGGGGCTACGAGCAGTACTTC.